This T cell receptor (beta chain) was documented in a study of blood T cell repertoires in COVID-19. The CDR3 is 16 amino acids. Germline V gene data show CDR1 as MRHNA and CDR2 as SNTAGT. Trimming removed 3 bases from V and 4 bases from J; junction bases left unmatched: 4. Assay used: immunoSEQ multiplex PCR; TCRdb lists only in-frame clones, some missing. This sample has 150,000 to 200,000 clones, with roughly 83% found just once. Sequences were obtained from peripheral blood. The TCR comes from a human donor in a cohort sampled during active COVID-19. The chain uses TRBV6-4 and TRBJ2-3, with 13 bases fitting TRBD2. CDR3 sequence: CASSESLAGGPDTQYF. The CDR3 DNA reads TGTGCCAGCAGTGAATCACTAGCGGGAGGGCCAGATACGCAGTATTTT.